A selection of T cell receptor beta chains follows, all from one sample in a study of patients and donors after allogeneic stem cell transplantation. TCRdb reanalysed the RT-PCR reads using MiXCR and keeps one entry per CDR3 protein. Among about a million distinct CDR3 sequences, approximately 19% were seen once, and the ten largest hold 5% to 7.5%. The sequenced sample consisted of blood, either unsorted or a sorted T cell fraction (not recorded which). These TCRs come from a human donor who was either an allogeneic HSCT recipient or a stem cell or donor lymphocyte infusion donor (not recorded which). It is not recorded whose cells these are; they may come from a transplant donor. Each CDR3 is given with its conserved first and last residue. Fields, in order: V gene, D gene, J gene, clone size, CDR3 protein, CDR3 DNA. A D gene is named only where the DNA matches it firmly. The size of a clone is reported for some rows only, either as once, few or many, or as a class for expanded clones.

v_gene: TRBV27
d_gene: .
j_gene: TRBJ2-2
abundance: .
CDR3aa: CASSSTWVDTGELFF
CDR3nt: TGTGCCAGCAGTTCCACATGGGTGGACACCGGGGAGCTGTTTTTT

v_gene: TRBV7-8
d_gene: .
j_gene: TRBJ1-4
abundance: .
CDR3aa: CASSLMTARNEKLFF
CDR3nt: TGTGCCAGCAGCTTAATGACAGCTAGAAATGAAAAACTGTTTTTT

v_gene: TRBV5-4
d_gene: .
j_gene: TRBJ1-1
abundance: .
CDR3aa: CASSFASGNTEAFF
CDR3nt: TGTGCCAGCAGCTTCGCGTCGGGAAACACTGAAGCTTTCTTT

v_gene: TRBV4-3
d_gene: .
j_gene: TRBJ2-7
abundance: .
CDR3aa: CASSQAPDYEQYF
CDR3nt: TGCGCCAGCAGCCAAGCCCCGGACTACGAGCAGTACTTC

v_gene: TRBV12-3/TRBV12-4
d_gene: TRBD1
j_gene: TRBJ1-1
abundance: .
CDR3aa: CASSLIRDRSRAMNTEAFF
CDR3nt: TGTGCCAGCAGTTTAATCAGGGACAGGAGCAGGGCCATGAACACTGAAGCTTTCTTT

v_gene: TRBV3-1
d_gene: .
j_gene: TRBJ2-3
abundance: .
CDR3aa: CASSHNPGRSTDTQYF
CDR3nt: TGTGCCAGCAGCCACAACCCTGGACGCAGCACAGATACGCAGTATTTT

v_gene: TRBV12-3/TRBV12-4
d_gene: .
j_gene: TRBJ1-2
abundance: .
CDR3aa: CASSPRARRPGYTF
CDR3nt: TGTGCCAGCAGTCCACGGGCCCGCCGCCCGGGCTACACCTTC

v_gene: TRBV5-6
d_gene: TRBD1
j_gene: TRBJ1-4
abundance: few
CDR3aa: CASSSGIDRGPESTNEKLFF
CDR3nt: TGTGCCAGCAGCTCTGGGATTGACAGGGGGCCTGAATCAACTAATGAAAAACTGTTTTTT

v_gene: TRBV5-1
d_gene: TRBD1
j_gene: TRBJ2-1
abundance: .
CDR3aa: CASSLDPGQKYNEQFF
CDR3nt: TGCGCCAGCAGCTTGGATCCGGGACAGAAGTACAATGAGCAGTTCTTC

v_gene: TRBV5-1
d_gene: .
j_gene: TRBJ1-1
abundance: .
CDR3aa: CASSSQGGLAEAFF
CDR3nt: TGCGCCAGCAGCTCACAGGGAGGTCTAGCTGAAGCTTTCTTT

v_gene: TRBV27
d_gene: .
j_gene: TRBJ2-1
abundance: .
CDR3aa: CASRDQGHSYNEQFF
CDR3nt: TGTGCCAGCAGGGACCAGGGGCATTCGTACAATGAGCAGTTCTTC

v_gene: TRBV20-1
d_gene: .
j_gene: TRBJ2-1
abundance: .
CDR3aa: CSASSTGSEQFF
CDR3nt: TGCAGTGCTAGTAGTACAGGGTCTGAGCAGTTCTTC

v_gene: TRBV10-3
d_gene: TRBD2
j_gene: TRBJ2-1
abundance: .
CDR3aa: CAISDVSGLAGGNEQFF
CDR3nt: TGTGCCATCAGTGACGTGTCCGGGCTAGCGGGAGGAAATGAGCAGTTCTTC

v_gene: TRBV6-5
d_gene: .
j_gene: TRBJ2-2
abundance: .
CDR3aa: CASSSVQGGGAGELFF
CDR3nt: TGTGCCAGCAGTTCCGTCCAGGGGGGGGGAGCCGGGGAGCTGTTTTTT

v_gene: TRBV5-6
d_gene: TRBD2
j_gene: TRBJ2-1
abundance: many
CDR3aa: CASSLGRGNEQFF
CDR3nt: TGTGCCAGCAGCCTGGGGAGGGGCAATGAGCAGTTCTTC

v_gene: TRBV6-1
d_gene: .
j_gene: TRBJ2-3
abundance: few
CDR3aa: CASSEARPGGTDTQYF
CDR3nt: TGTGCCAGCAGTGAAGCGCGGCCGGGAGGCACAGATACGCAGTATTTT

v_gene: TRBV20-1
d_gene: TRBD2
j_gene: TRBJ2-3
abundance: few
CDR3aa: CSASGTSGTRISTDTQYF
CDR3nt: TGCAGTGCTAGTGGGACTAGCGGGACGAGAATTAGCACAGATACGCAGTATTTT

v_gene: TRBV5-1
d_gene: .
j_gene: TRBJ2-1
abundance: .
CDR3aa: CASSFSESSYNEQFF
CDR3nt: TGCGCCAGCAGCTTCTCTGAGAGCTCCTACAATGAGCAGTTCTTC

v_gene: TRBV7-2
d_gene: TRBD2
j_gene: TRBJ2-1
abundance: .
CDR3aa: CASSTPRDYEQFF
CDR3nt: TGTGCCAGCAGCACTCCCCGGGACTATGAACAGTTCTTC

v_gene: TRBV12-3/TRBV12-4
d_gene: .
j_gene: TRBJ2-5
abundance: many
CDR3aa: CASSSSSPGTQYF
CDR3nt: TGTGCCAGCAGTTCCTCTAGCCCGGGGACCCAGTACTTC

v_gene: TRBV20-1
d_gene: TRBD2
j_gene: TRBJ2-5
abundance: few
CDR3aa: CSAVGGVRETQYF
CDR3nt: TGCAGTGCCGTCGGGGGGGTCCGGGAGACCCAGTACTTC

v_gene: TRBV7-2
d_gene: .
j_gene: TRBJ2-2
abundance: few
CDR3aa: CASSLDGGHPRAGELFF
CDR3nt: TGTGCCAGCAGCTTAGATGGCGGACACCCGAGAGCCGGGGAGCTGTTTTTT

v_gene: TRBV4-1
d_gene: .
j_gene: TRBJ2-1
abundance: few
CDR3aa: CASSQAERTYNEQFF
CDR3nt: TGCGCCAGCAGCCAAGCGGAGCGAACCTACAATGAGCAGTTCTTC

v_gene: TRBV5-5
d_gene: TRBD1
j_gene: TRBJ1-5
abundance: .
CDR3aa: CASSLGGSGGGNQPQHF
CDR3nt: TGTGCCAGCAGCTTGGGTGGGTCAGGGGGGGGAAATCAGCCCCAGCATTTT

v_gene: TRBV27
d_gene: TRBD2
j_gene: TRBJ2-5
abundance: .
CDR3aa: CASSSRTSGLSQETQYF
CDR3nt: TGTGCCAGCAGTTCGCGGACTAGCGGGTTAAGCCAAGAGACCCAGTACTTC

v_gene: TRBV12-3/TRBV12-4
d_gene: TRBD1
j_gene: TRBJ1-5
abundance: many
CDR3aa: CASSLTPGGQPQHF
CDR3nt: TGTGCCAGCAGCCTAACCCCAGGGGGTCAGCCCCAGCATTTT

v_gene: TRBV9
d_gene: .
j_gene: TRBJ2-1
abundance: .
CDR3aa: CASSVEDRLNNEQFF
CDR3nt: TGTGCCAGCAGCGTAGAAGACAGGTTGAACAATGAGCAGTTCTTC

v_gene: TRBV6-1
d_gene: TRBD1
j_gene: TRBJ2-3
abundance: few
CDR3aa: CASSRTGTYTQYF
CDR3nt: TGTGCCAGCAGTCGGACAGGGACATATACGCAGTATTTT

v_gene: TRBV20-1
d_gene: .
j_gene: TRBJ2-2
abundance: few
CDR3aa: CSARVGVNTGELFF
CDR3nt: TGCAGTGCTAGAGTGGGAGTTAACACCGGGGAGCTGTTTTTT

v_gene: TRBV6-5
d_gene: .
j_gene: TRBJ2-2
abundance: few
CDR3aa: CASSSAKNTGELFF
CDR3nt: TGTGCCAGCAGTTCGGCGAAGAACACCGGGGAGCTGTTTTTT

v_gene: TRBV4-2
d_gene: .
j_gene: TRBJ2-1
abundance: few
CDR3aa: CASSQVTDWYNEQFF
CDR3nt: TGTGCCAGCAGCCAAGTCACCGACTGGTACAATGAGCAGTTCTTC

v_gene: TRBV3-1
d_gene: TRBD1
j_gene: TRBJ1-4
abundance: few
CDR3aa: CASSPGGRSEKLFF
CDR3nt: TGTGCCAGCAGCCCAGGGGGCAGGAGTGAAAAACTGTTTTTT

v_gene: TRBV2
d_gene: .
j_gene: TRBJ2-5
abundance: few
CDR3aa: CASSVSGAGETQYF
CDR3nt: TGTGCCAGCAGTGTTTCGGGGGCGGGAGAGACCCAGTACTTC

v_gene: TRBV2
d_gene: TRBD1
j_gene: TRBJ2-3
abundance: few
CDR3aa: CASRTGQVSTQYF
CDR3nt: TGTGCCAGCAGGACGGGACAGGTTTCTACGCAGTATTTT

v_gene: TRBV19
d_gene: .
j_gene: TRBJ1-4
abundance: .
CDR3aa: CASRDGYEKLFF
CDR3nt: TGTGCCAGTAGGGACGGATATGAAAAACTGTTTTTT

v_gene: TRBV10-3
d_gene: TRBD2
j_gene: TRBJ2-7
abundance: few
CDR3aa: CATGTSGYEQYF
CDR3nt: TGTGCCACCGGGACTAGCGGCTACGAGCAGTACTTC